The present T cell receptor (beta chain) was sequenced within a study of CD8 T cells in ankylosing spondylitis. Study-wide findings and caveats: Seemingly distinctive of ankylosing spondylitis blood was a TCR beta motif formed by eight highly homologous variants.

TCRdb re-called the 5' RACE reads through MiXCR, storing one row per CDR3 protein. The table records about 800,000 distinct CDR3 sequences, roughly 12% of them present only once. This CDR3 is 14 amino acids long. The germline V and J ends were trimmed by 6 bases and 6 bases, with 19 bases remaining between them. Germline CDR1 is SGHRS and CDR2 is YFSETQ. A few counts support this clonotype. Its antigen is not known. The sequencing input was blood, either unsorted or a sorted T cell fraction (not recorded which). The source is a male donor with ankylosing spondylitis. This rearrangement joins TRBV5-1 to TRBJ2-7; D is possibly TRBD1 (6 bases). CDR3 protein: CASKLGAVTSEQYF. CDR3 in DNA: TGCGCCAGCAAATTGGGGGCAGTTACTAGCGAGCAGTACTTC.